The rows below give T cell receptor beta chains drawn from one sample of a study of T cell responses to AZD1222 COVID-19 vaccine. TCRdb's table, derived via immunoSEQ multiplex PCR, lists solely in-frame clones and lacks some. The sample contains 150,000 or so clones, about 90% of which appear only once. The sequenced sample was peripheral blood, obtained on day 0 of MenACWY control vaccination. The receptors were sampled from an adult in good health. Both conserved end residues are trimmed from each CDR3. Fields, in order: J gene, V gene, CDR3 protein.

j_call: TRBJ2-3; v_call: TRBV6-5; cdr3_aa: ASSLGPRGDTQY
j_call: TRBJ2-1; v_call: TRBV9; cdr3_aa: ASSVAVNTNNEQF
j_call: TRBJ2-5; v_call: TRBV2; cdr3_aa: ASAARTSGEETQY
j_call: TRBJ1-6; v_call: TRBV27; cdr3_aa: ASSPQTLALEPLH
j_call: TRBJ2-1; v_call: TRBV20-1; cdr3_aa: SASSASGSSYNEQF
j_call: TRBJ1-1; v_call: TRBV15; cdr3_aa: ATSRDELWAF
j_call: TRBJ1-5; v_call: TRBV6-4; cdr3_aa: ASSDSDGQPQH
j_call: TRBJ1-2; v_call: TRBV21-1; cdr3_aa: ASSSCPNGTSLVGGYT
j_call: TRBJ1-1; v_call: TRBV7-9; cdr3_aa: ASSFSANTEAF
j_call: TRBJ1-5; v_call: TRBV24-1; cdr3_aa: ATSDRGQLHHQPQH
j_call: TRBJ2-1; v_call: TRBV6-5; cdr3_aa: ASTDDDRRSQF
j_call: TRBJ1-1; v_call: TRBV2; cdr3_aa: ASSPGQAMNTEAF
j_call: TRBJ2-2; v_call: TRBV19; cdr3_aa: ASSILWTGHTGELF
j_call: TRBJ2-5; v_call: TRBV28; cdr3_aa: ASTARHEYYSRETQY
j_call: TRBJ2-7; v_call: TRBV7-2; cdr3_aa: ASSLVAGTIYEQY
j_call: TRBJ2-2; v_call: TRBV9; cdr3_aa: ASSVRGGAGGELF
j_call: TRBJ1-2; v_call: TRBV5-6; cdr3_aa: ASSLQARGYT
j_call: TRBJ2-1; v_call: TRBV6-4; cdr3_aa: ASSDSPENEQF
j_call: TRBJ1-1; v_call: TRBV9; cdr3_aa: ASSADQDTEAF
j_call: TRBJ2-7; v_call: TRBV2; cdr3_aa: ASRLTGEHNEQY
j_call: TRBJ2-5; v_call: TRBV18; cdr3_aa: ASSPPGGETQY
j_call: TRBJ1-1; v_call: TRBV5-1; cdr3_aa: ASSLDRMGTEAF
j_call: TRBJ2-1; v_call: TRBV3-1/TRBV3-2; cdr3_aa: ASTLKGGNEQF
j_call: TRBJ1-1; v_call: TRBV24-1; cdr3_aa: ATSDHKAGANTEAF
j_call: TRBJ1-2; v_call: TRBV5-4; cdr3_aa: ASSLGGTGVGYT
j_call: TRBJ1-2; v_call: TRBV29-1; cdr3_aa: TTLGPYKAGSYT
j_call: TRBJ2-1; v_call: TRBV29-1; cdr3_aa: SVGTSGKVDEQF
j_call: TRBJ1-1; v_call: TRBV6-4; cdr3_aa: ASSDSKREAEAF
j_call: TRBJ1-5; v_call: TRBV2; cdr3_aa: ASSEASQPQH
j_call: TRBJ2-2; v_call: TRBV5-1; cdr3_aa: ASSWTPAGTGELF
j_call: TRBJ1-2; v_call: TRBV18; cdr3_aa: ASSPERDYGYT
j_call: TRBJ1-6; v_call: TRBV7-9; cdr3_aa: ASSYGKNSPLH
j_call: TRBJ2-7; v_call: TRBV6-2/TRBV6-3; cdr3_aa: ASSYLDQGDTLDEQY
j_call: TRBJ1-2; v_call: TRBV18; cdr3_aa: ASSPETESGYT
j_call: TRBJ2-3; v_call: TRBV29-1; cdr3_aa: SVDRQGEGPDTQY
j_call: TRBJ2-3; v_call: TRBV28; cdr3_aa: ASKRGLTDTQY
j_call: TRBJ2-2; v_call: TRBV10-2; cdr3_aa: ASGQGYTGELF
j_call: TRBJ2-2; v_call: TRBV6-2/TRBV6-3; cdr3_aa: ASSRTGQANTGELF
j_call: TRBJ2-6; v_call: TRBV6-5; cdr3_aa: ASSSLQGANVLT
j_call: TRBJ1-1; v_call: TRBV6-5; cdr3_aa: ASNEPGVPEAF
j_call: TRBJ1-6; v_call: TRBV11-3; cdr3_aa: ASSFNIGAPLH
j_call: TRBJ2-7; v_call: TRBV12-5; cdr3_aa: ASGLGMGGQLVLGSYEQY
j_call: TRBJ2-3; v_call: TRBV19; cdr3_aa: ASSIGNSGGDTQY
j_call: TRBJ2-3; v_call: TRBV4-1; cdr3_aa: ASSQNPMGSRTDTQY
j_call: TRBJ1-2; v_call: TRBV19; cdr3_aa: ASSNYDRTMNYGYT
j_call: TRBJ2-3; v_call: TRBV11-3; cdr3_aa: ASSFRTSGGPDTQY
j_call: TRBJ2-1; v_call: TRBV12-2; cdr3_aa: ASRARSGTSGVKEQF
j_call: TRBJ1-2; v_call: TRBV14; cdr3_aa: ASSYIGDRITNYGYT
j_call: TRBJ1-2; v_call: TRBV4-1; cdr3_aa: ASSPGVGYT